A single sample is the source of the 13 T cell receptor beta chains below, sequenced in a study of CD8 T cells in Susac syndrome. An amount of RNA that ranged from 0.5 to 1 ug was reverse transcribed with random hexamers. TCRdb called the immunoSEQ multiplex PCR reads again in MiXCR, with one record for every CDR3 protein. Of roughly 130,000 distinct CDR3 sequences in the sample, nearly 95% were seen once. Sequencing was carried out using CD4+ T cells from PBMCs. These receptors originate from a human donor in good health.

This clonotype is a singleton in its sample. The chain links TRBV6-5 to TRBJ2-7, with D perhaps TRBD1 (6 bases). Germline V gene data show CDR1 as MNHEY and CDR2 as SVGAGI. V was shortened by 4 bases and J by 0 bases, with 13 bases between the two germline ends. This CDR3 is 15 amino acids long. In nucleotides, the CDR3 is TGTGCCAGCAGTTCAATCCAGGGGACCTCCTACGAGCAGTACTTC. Amino acids: CASSSIQGTSYEQYF.

The chain carries TRBV28 and TRBJ1-2; D not resolved. The V gene's germline CDR1 is MDHEN and CDR2 SYDVKM. V lost 3 bases and J 8 bases, leaving 19 bases between the germline ends. There are 15 residues in the CDR3. The CDR3 nucleotides are TGTGCCAGCAGTTTGGTGGGCGCGGGAGTGGAGGGCTACACCTTC. This codes for CASSLVGAGVEGYTF.

The chain joins TRBV29-1 to TRBJ1-2; no clear D gene. The germline V gene encodes CDR1 SQVTM and CDR2 ANQGSEA. Trimming cost V 6 bases and J 7 bases, with 24 bases left between them. This CDR3 has 15 amino acids. CDR3 amino acids: CSVGSQSVGLVGYTF. The CDR3 DNA reads as TGCAGCGTGGGAAGCCAGTCGGTGGGTTTAGTTGGCTACACCTTC.

This clonotype was observed once. The rearrangement uses TRBV29-1 and TRBJ2-1, with TRBD1 matching over 7 bases. The germline CDR1 and CDR2 sequences are SQVTM and ANQGSEA. The junction had 5 bases not matched to a gene; V was cut back by 4 bases and J by 2 bases. This CDR3 contains 14 residues. Here the CDR3 DNA reads TGCAGCGTTGCCCGGCAGGGGGCCTACAATGAGCAGTTCTTC. Its protein product is CSVARQGAYNEQFF.

The chain joins TRBV3-1 to TRBJ1-5; D remains unclear. The CDR3 totals 14 residues. V was shortened by 2 bases and J by 0 bases, with 5 bases between the two germline ends. CDR1 and CDR2 from the germline V gene are LGHDT and YNNKEL (reference sequence). This CDR3 is CASSQSNSNQPQHF. The DNA for the CDR3 is TGTGCCAGCAGCCAATCAAATAGCAATCAGCCCCAGCATTTT.

V gene TRBV27 combines with J gene TRBJ2-3; 8 bases fit TRBD1. CDR3 length: 15 amino acids. Germline CDR1 and CDR2: MNHEY and SMNVEV (reference sequence). Trimming at V came to 7 bases and at J to 9 bases, leaving 15 bases not matched to a gene. This CDR3 reads CASTPGQVLVGTQYF. The CDR3 DNA is TGTGCCAGCACCCCGGGACAGGTTTTGGTTGGAACGCAGTATTTT.

The chain links TRBV6-1 to TRBJ2-5; 8 nucleotides align to TRBD1. The CDR3 contains 13 residues. Germline-derived CDR1 and CDR2 are MNHNS and SASEGT. V was clipped by 8 bases and J by 6 bases; unmatched bases: 8. CDR3 protein: CASSLDRDQTQYF. The CDR3 nucleotides read TGTGCCAGCTCATTGGACAGGGACCAGACCCAGTACTTC.

The V call is TRBV18, the J call TRBJ1-1, with D possibly TRBD1 on 5 matching bases. The germline V gene encodes CDR1 KGHSH and CDR2 LQKENI. V shed 6 bases and J shed 4 bases, with 15 bases lying between them. The CDR3 totals 14 residues. Here the CDR3 reads CASSYGRRGTEAFF. For the CDR3, the DNA is TGTGCCAGCTCTTACGGGAGGAGGGGCACTGAAGCTTTCTTT.

V usage is TRBV20-1 and J usage is TRBJ2-1; 9 bases map to TRBD2. V shed 1 base and J 5 bases; nucleotides not matched to a gene: 3. Looked up from germline, CDR1 is DFQATT and CDR2 is SNEGSKA (reference sequence). CDR3 length equals 14 residues. This CDR3 reads CSARGGLANNEQFF. As DNA, the CDR3 is TGCAGTGCTAGAGGGGGACTAGCAAACAATGAGCAGTTCTTC.

This chain links TRBV20-1 with TRBJ2-3; 8 positions match TRBD2. The junction had 15 bases not matched to a gene; V was cut back by 6 bases and J by 1 base. This CDR3 is 17 amino acids long. CDR1 and CDR2 (germline): DFQATT, SNEGSKA (reference sequence). CDR3 region: CSAELGTSLTRTDTQYF. The CDR3 DNA reads TGCAGTGCGGAGTTGGGGACTAGTCTTACCCGCACAGATACGCAGTATTTT.

The chain recombines TRBV2 with TRBJ2-1; the match to TRBD2 covers 11 bases. Trimming at V came to 7 bases and at J to 6 bases, leaving 11 bases not matched to a gene. CDR3 size: 16 residues. Germline CDR1 reads SNHLY; CDR2 reads FYNNEI. As DNA, the CDR3 is TGTGCCAGCATTCCCGGGACTAGCGGTGGGGCCAATGAGCAGTTCTTC. Amino acids: CASIPGTSGGANEQFF.

The chain employs TRBV3-1 and TRBJ2-7; TRBD1 agrees at 10 bases. CDR1 LGHDT and CDR2 YNNKEL come from the germline V gene (reference sequence). The CDR3 is 13 amino acids. The V segment lost 5 bases and the J segment 7 bases; nucleotides outside the gene matches: 5. CDR3 sequence: CASSETGGWEQYF. The CDR3 bases are TGTGCCAGCAGCGAGACAGGGGGCTGGGAGCAGTACTTC.

The V gene is TRBV7-9, the J gene TRBJ1-5, with D hard to call. This CDR3 spans 13 amino acids. The germline gives CDR1 SEHNR, CDR2 FQNEAQ (reference sequence). The V gene lost 5 bases and the J gene lost 9 bases, with 14 bases spanning the gap. This CDR3 is CASSPDPSGPQHF. DNA of the CDR3: TGTGCCAGCAGCCCAGACCCGTCGGGGCCCCAGCATTTT. Complete variable domain (other parts from reference TRBV7-9 and TRBJ1-5): DTGVSQNPRHKITKRGQNVTFRCDPISEHNRLYWYRQTLGQGPEFLTYFQNEAQLEKSRLLSDRFSAERPKGSFSTLEIQRTEQGDSAMYLCASSPDPSGPQHFGDGTRLSIL.